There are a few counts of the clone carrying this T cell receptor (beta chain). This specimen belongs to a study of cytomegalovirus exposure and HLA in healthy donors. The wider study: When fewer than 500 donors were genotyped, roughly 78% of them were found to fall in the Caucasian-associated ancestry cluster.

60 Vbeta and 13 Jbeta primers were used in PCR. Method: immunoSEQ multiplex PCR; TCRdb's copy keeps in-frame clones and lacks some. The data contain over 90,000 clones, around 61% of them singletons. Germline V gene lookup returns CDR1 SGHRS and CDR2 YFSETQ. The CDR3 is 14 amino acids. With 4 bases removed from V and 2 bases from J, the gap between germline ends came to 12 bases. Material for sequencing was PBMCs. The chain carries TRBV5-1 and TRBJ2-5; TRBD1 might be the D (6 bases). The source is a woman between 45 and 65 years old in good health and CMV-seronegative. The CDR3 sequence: CASSPGDRQETQYF. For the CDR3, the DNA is TGCGCCAGCAGCCCAGGTGACAGGCAAGAGACCCAGTACTTC.